Listed below are T cell receptor beta chains from one sample, sequenced in a study of cytotoxic CD8 clonotypes in ibrutinib-treated CLL. TCRdb's copy holds only in-frame clones and misses some; the assay was immunoSEQ multiplex PCR. The table shows roughly 51,000 clones, with 53% occurring only once. The material was PBMCs, obtained after 12 months of ibrutinib treatment. Every receptor here comes from a human donor with chronic lymphocytic leukemia. Both conserved end residues are part of each CDR3. The D gene is left open where the match is weak. Expanded clones get a size class; other rows say once, few or many, or leave the size out.

TRBD2	TRBV7-9	TRBJ2-3	NA	CASSSLRTSGSSTDTQYF	TGTGCCAGCAGCTCTCTACGGACTAGCGGGAGCTCCACAGATACGCAGTATTTT
NA	TRBV5-4	TRBJ1-1	NA	CASSLAVDSTEAFF	TGTGCCAGCAGCTTGGCCGTGGACAGCACTGAAGCTTTCTTT
TRBD2	TRBV5-1	TRBJ2-7	NA	CASSTKRTSLNEQYF	TGCGCCAGCAGCACAAAGCGGACTAGTTTGAACGAGCAGTACTTC
NA	TRBV18	TRBJ1-1	NA	CASSPPKGRNTEAFF	TGTGCCAGCTCACCACCAAAAGGTCGGAACACTGAAGCTTTCTTT
NA	TRBV10-3	TRBJ2-5	NA	CAISGGDQETQYF	TGTGCCATCAGTGGGGGGGACCAAGAGACCCAGTACTTC
NA	TRBV19	TRBJ2-1	many	CASMRLGEDPYNEQFF	TGTGCCAGTATGAGATTGGGGGAGGACCCCTACAATGAGCAGTTCTTC
TRBD2	TRBV9	TRBJ2-1	NA	CASSVETSGGFPYNEQFF	TGTGCCAGCAGCGTCGAGACTAGCGGGGGGTTCCCCTACAATGAGCAGTTCTTC
NA	TRBV18	TRBJ1-1	NA	CASSGGQIERGTEAFF	TGTGCCAGCTCAGGTGGACAGATTGAGCGGGGCACTGAAGCTTTCTTT
TRBD1	TRBV6-1	TRBJ2-7	few	CATGQGSYEQYF	TGTGCCACCGGACAGGGGTCCTACGAGCAGTACTTC
NA	TRBV27	TRBJ1-4	NA	CASSFATAATNEKLFF	TGTGCCAGCAGTTTCGCGACAGCCGCAACTAATGAAAAACTGTTTTTT
NA	TRBV5-1	TRBJ2-3	few	CASSLDRTASSTDTQYF	TGCGCCAGCAGCTTGGATAGGACAGCCTCTAGCACAGATACGCAGTATTTT
NA	TRBV11-2	TRBJ2-7	NA	CASSLDRYGLGRDEQYF	TGTGCCAGCAGCTTAGATAGATATGGGTTAGGCCGCGACGAGCAGTACTTC
NA	TRBV15	TRBJ2-2	NA	CATSSGRVPGELFF	TGTGCCACCAGCAGTGGGCGGGTGCCCGGGGAGCTGTTTTTT
TRBD1	TRBV13	TRBJ1-5	NA	CASSSSAGGLYQPQHF	TGTGCCAGCAGTTCCTCGGCAGGGGGCTTGTATCAGCCCCAGCATTTT
NA	TRBV2	TRBJ2-1	NA	CASVPVAADNEQFF	TGTGCCAGTGTCCCTGTAGCGGCAGACAATGAGCAGTTCTTC
NA	TRBV9	TRBJ2-1	few	CASSFIGLGSYNEQFF	TGTGCCAGCAGCTTTATAGGGCTTGGGTCCTACAATGAGCAGTTCTTC
TRBD2	TRBV27	TRBJ2-7	many	CASSLSPSGSEQYF	TGTGCCAGCAGTTTATCGCCTAGCGGGAGTGAGCAGTACTTC
NA	TRBV10-2	TRBJ1-1	few	CASRDSSTEAFF	TGCGCCAGCAGGGATAGTAGCACTGAAGCTTTCTTT
TRBD1	TRBV7-8	TRBJ1-2	NA	CASSLAIRTGANYGYTF	TGTGCCAGCAGCTTAGCTATAAGGACAGGCGCTAACTATGGCTACACCTTC
TRBD2	TRBV7-2	TRBJ2-4	few	CASSLATSQYF	TGTGCCAGCAGCTTAGCGACTAGCCAGTACTTC
TRBD1	TRBV4-2	TRBJ1-1	NA	CASSQEKGTGRNTEAFF	TGTGCCAGCAGCCAAGAGAAAGGGACAGGGAGGAACACTGAAGCTTTCTTT
NA	TRBV18	TRBJ2-3	once	CASSPEAGIDTQYF	TGTGCCAGCTCACCGGAAGCGGGCATAGATACGCAGTATTTT
NA	TRBV30	TRBJ1-1	NA	CAWSVLSGLGTEAFF	TGTGCCTGGAGTGTACTTTCCGGTTTGGGCACTGAAGCTTTCTTT
TRBD2	TRBV4-2	TRBJ2-1	few	CASSQDQGLAGGNEQFF	TGTGCCAGCAGCCAAGATCAGGGACTAGCGGGGGGAAATGAGCAGTTCTTC
NA	TRBV11-2	TRBJ2-3	NA	CASSLFMVNTDTQYF	TGTGCCAGCAGCTTATTTATGGTAAACACAGATACGCAGTATTTT
NA	TRBV4-1	TRBJ1-4	NA	CASSQFGGVNEKLFF	TGCGCCAGCAGCCAATTCGGGGGGGTTAATGAAAAACTGTTTTTT
NA	TRBV7-2	TRBJ2-1	NA	CASSYLAFFEQFF	TGTGCCAGCAGCTACCTAGCTTTCTTTGAGCAGTTCTTC
NA	TRBV11-2	TRBJ1-2	many	CASSLALNSNYGYTF	TGTGCCAGCAGCTTGGCCCTAAATTCTAACTATGGCTACACCTTC
NA	TRBV6-1	TRBJ1-1	NA	CASSAEVGAFF	TGTGCCAGCAGTGCTGAGGTGGGAGCTTTCTTT
NA	TRBV7-3	TRBJ2-2	NA	CASSLRAGNTGELFF	TGTGCCAGCAGCTTAAGGGCAGGGAACACCGGGGAGCTGTTTTTT
TRBD2	TRBV7-6	TRBJ2-1	NA	CASSSSSGSTYNEQFF	TGTGCCAGCAGCTCCTCTAGCGGTTCCACCTACAATGAGCAGTTCTTC
NA	TRBV19	TRBJ1-6	few	CASSPGTAYNSPLHF	TGTGCCAGTAGTCCGGGGACTGCCTATAATTCACCCCTCCACTTT
NA	TRBV4-2	TRBJ2-3	NA	CASSTGPSTDTQYF	TGTGCCAGCAGCACGGGACCATCGACAGATACGCAGTATTTT
NA	TRBV7-3	TRBJ1-1	NA	CASSQTGPNTEAFF	TGTGCCAGCAGCCAGACAGGACCGAACACTGAAGCTTTCTTT
NA	TRBV7-6	TRBJ2-2	NA	CASSLARSGELFF	TGTGCCAGCAGCTTAGCGAGGTCCGGGGAGCTGTTTTTT
NA	TRBV4-1	TRBJ2-1	NA	CASSQDRALEQFF	TGCGCCAGCAGCCAAGATAGGGCGCTAGAGCAGTTCTTC
NA	TRBV19	TRBJ1-4	NA	CASSIKRVNEKLFF	TGTGCCAGTAGTATAAAAAGGGTTAATGAAAAACTGTTTTTT
TRBD1	TRBV28	TRBJ2-7	NA	CASMTGGSYEQYF	TGTGCCAGCATGACAGGGGGGTCCTACGAGCAGTACTTC
NA	TRBV7-2	TRBJ1-5	NA	CASSLFGQPQHF	TGTGCCAGCAGCCTTTTCGGACAGCCCCAGCATTTT
NA	TRBV5-1	TRBJ1-3	many	CASSLERPGNTIYF	TGCGCCAGCAGCTTGGAACGTCCTGGAAACACCATATATTTT
TRBD2	TRBV7-2	TRBJ2-2	NA	CASRTGTSHTGELFF	TGTGCCAGCAGGACCGGGACTAGCCACACCGGGGAGCTGTTTTTT
NA	TRBV14	TRBJ2-3	NA	CASSQAGTRGAASF	TGTGCCAGCAGCCAAGCCGGGACTCGCGGCGCAGCAAGTTTT
NA	TRBV28	TRBJ1-5	many	CASSPGVSNQPQHF	TGTGCCAGCAGCCCAGGGGTTAGCAATCAGCCCCAGCATTTT
NA	TRBV29-1	TRBJ2-3	NA	CSGGTTDTQYF	TGCAGCGGGGGCACCACAGATACGCAGTATTTT
NA	TRBV27	TRBJ1-2	NA	CASSFWDGRDYGYTF	TGTGCCAGCAGTTTCTGGGACGGACGTGACTATGGCTACACCTTC
NA	TRBV30	TRBJ2-5	NA	CAWSAGAGETQYF	TGTGCCTGGAGTGCTGGGGCAGGCGAGACCCAGTACTTC
TRBD2	TRBV28	TRBJ2-3	NA	CASSRTSGLYTQYF	TGTGCCAGCAGCCGGACTAGCGGACTCTATACGCAGTATTTT
NA	TRBV7-9	TRBJ1-2	NA	CASGLKLTERAQGYTF	TGTGCCAGCGGCTTGAAGTTGACCGAGAGAGCGCAGGGCTACACCTTC
TRBD2	TRBV5-1	TRBJ2-5	few	CASSFSGSPQETQYF	TGCGCCAGCAGCTTCAGCGGGAGCCCACAAGAGACCCAGTACTTC
NA	TRBV18	TRBJ2-7	NA	CASSRAGGWEQYF	TGTGCCAGCTCACGGGCCGGGGGCTGGGAGCAGTACTTC